Listed here are 13 T cell receptor beta chains from one sample, sequenced in a study of OX40 agonist ivuxolimab in advanced cancers. The assay was immunoSEQ multiplex PCR, and TCRdb's table has in-frame clones only and misses some. The sample holds roughly 51,000 clones, around 89% seen once. Source: CD4+ or CD8+ T cells sorted from blood, taken in a trial of the OX40 agonist ivuxolimab. The receptors come from an adult with an advanced solid tumor such as melanoma, head and neck, liver or kidney cancer.

The V gene is TRBV9, the J gene TRBJ1-1, with a tentative D call TRBD1 (6 bases). V was clipped by 4 bases and J by 4 bases, with 20 bases between them. Germline V lookup: CDR1 SGDLS, CDR2 YYNGEE. The CDR3 is 16 amino acids. The chain's CDR3 is CASSPRGRVSITEAFF. CDR3 DNA sequence: TGTGCCAGCAGCCCGAGGGGGAGGGTCTCTATCACTGAAGCTTTCTTT.

This chain uses TRBV5-6 with TRBJ2-4; D possibly matches TRBD1 or TRBD2 (5 bases each). This CDR3 has 14 amino acids. From germline, CDR1 is SGHDT and CDR2 YYEEEE. Trimming stripped 7 bases from V and 1 base from J, with 12 bases between. The CDR3 coding sequence is TGTGCCAGCGAAACTTGGGGGGCCAAAAACATTCAGTACTTC. It yields the protein CASETWGAKNIQYF.

The chain combines TRBV9 with TRBJ2-3; unclear D gene. The V end was cut by 4 bases, the J end by 1 base, with 7 bases between. Germline CDR1 is SGDLS and CDR2 is YYNGEE. CDR3 length equals 13 residues. In nucleotides, the CDR3 is TGTGCCAGCAGCCCATTTGGCACAGATACGCAGTATTTT. Protein: CASSPFGTDTQYF.

This chain connects TRBV28 to TRBJ2-5; 8 bases agree with TRBD1. CDR1 and CDR2 (germline): MDHEN, SYDVKM. V dropped 7 bases and J dropped 6; count of bases not matched to a gene: 13. The CDR3 length is 15 residues. CDR3 region: CASTLNSRGRKTQYF. CDR3 in DNA: TGTGCCAGCACCCTAAACTCCAGGGGGCGGAAGACCCAGTACTTC.

The chain recombines TRBV7-9 with TRBJ1-2; D remains ambiguous. The CDR3 extends over 12 amino acids. The V and J ends lost 5 bases and 4 bases respectively, with 8 bases between them. The V gene's germline CDR1 is SEHNR and CDR2 FQNEAQ (reference sequence). CDR3 sequence reads: CASSPPGYGYTF. DNA of the CDR3: TGTGCCAGCAGCCCCCCGGGCTATGGCTACACCTTC.

V usage is TRBV4-1 and J usage is TRBJ2-3; 8 positions agree with TRBD2. Germline V lookup: CDR1 MGHRA, CDR2 YSYEKL. CDR3 length: 16 residues. Trimming took 1 base from V and 6 from J; bases not matched to a gene: 9. The DNA for the CDR3 is TGCGCCAGCAGCCAAGGCCACAGCGGGAGTGGGGATACGCAGTATTTT. Translating it yields CASSQGHSGSGDTQYF.

The V call is TRBV7-9, the J call TRBJ1-2, with D perhaps matching TRBD1 (6 bases). The CDR3 totals 15 residues. The germline CDR1 and CDR2 sequences are SEHNR and FQNEAQ (reference sequence). Trimming left V 4 bases short and J 3 bases short, with 15 bases between. This chain's CDR3 is CASSSLRRGDYGYTF. DNA of the CDR3: TGTGCCAGCAGCTCGTTGAGGAGGGGGGACTATGGCTACACCTTC.

J is TRBJ1-5 and V is TRBV30; D unclear. Trimming took off 1 base at V and 9 bases at J, with 13 bases between the two ends. CDR3 length: 13 residues. Per the germline V gene, CDR1 is GTSNPN and CDR2 is SVGIG (reference sequence). The CDR3 sequence is CAWSESRNWPQHF. The CDR3 DNA reads as TGTGCCTGGAGTGAGTCTCGGAACTGGCCCCAGCATTTT.

V gene TRBV6-5 combines with J gene TRBJ2-7, with 8 bases identical to TRBD2. The germline gives CDR1 MNHEY, CDR2 SVGAGI. The V segment lost 2 bases and the J segment 4 bases; nucleotides outside the gene matches: 4. The CDR3 loop spans 14 amino acids. CDR3 in amino acids: CASSYRAGGYEQYF. The CDR3 DNA reads as TGTGCCAGCAGTTACAGGGCGGGAGGATACGAGCAGTACTTC.

V gene TRBV7-3 combines with J gene TRBJ1-5, with unresolved D. The germline V and J ends were trimmed by 1 base and 10 bases, with 8 bases remaining between them. Germline loops: CDR1 SGHTA, CDR2 FQGTGA. CDR3 size: 12 residues. The CDR3: CASSLMWIPQHF. The CDR3 DNA is TGTGCCAGCAGCTTAATGTGGATACCCCAGCATTTT.

The gene calls are TRBV2 and TRBJ1-5, with D perhaps matching TRBD1 (6 bases). V gave up 5 bases and J gave up 11 bases, with 16 bases separating them. Germline-derived CDR1 and CDR2 are SNHLY and FYNNEI. The CDR3 totals 13 residues. CDR3 DNA sequence: TGTGCCAGCAGTAGGGACACACTCGCGGCCCAGCATTTT. This encodes CASSRDTLAAQHF.

The chain carries TRBV28 and TRBJ2-1; the D is unclear. CDR3 length: 11 residues. Germline loops: CDR1 MDHEN, CDR2 SYDVKM. V was cut by 5 bases and J by 5 bases, with 4 bases left in between. Here the CDR3 DNA reads TGTGCCAGCAGTGTGCACAATGAGCAGTTCTTC. Residues: CASSVHNEQFF.

A few counts support this clone. The chain couples TRBV28 to TRBJ1-1; possibly TRBD1 for D (6 bases). Germline V CDR1 and CDR2: MDHEN, SYDVKM. V shed 2 bases and J shed 11 bases, with 12 bases lying between them. The CDR3 is 12 residues long. For the CDR3, the DNA is TGTGCCAGCAGTTTACCCAACAGGGCTGCTTTCTTT. This codes for CASSLPNRAAFF.